This TCR beta chain was obtained from a study of shared clonotypes between healthy human individuals. Study-level background: Each donor had three CD4 naive, three CD4 memory, two CD8 naive and one CD8 memory plate.

Comments on this clone: Its antigen is undetermined.

Study results and limitations: Of the naive CD4 clonotypes, about 5.4% were shared across several donors. Only blood was sampled; tissue repertoires likely differ.

CD4+ cells were split into CD45RA+ naive and CD45RA-negative memory subsets. The assay was immunoSEQ multiplex PCR, and TCRdb's table has in-frame clones only and misses some. This sample has some 2.4 million clones, with approximately 93% found just once. The V gene's germline CDR1 is MNHEY and CDR2 SVGAGI. The length of the CDR3 is 16 residues. J gave up 5 bases and V 4 bases, and 11 bases lay outside the gene matches. The chain uses TRBV6-5 and TRBJ2-5; 9 nucleotides line up with TRBD1. The TCR comes from a man younger than 35 in good health. Some clones in this sample may be carry-over from other donors' samples. Specimen: naive CD4+ T cells from PBMCs. Subset here: CD45RA+ positively selected. CDR3 sequence reads: CASSSPSRQGEETQYF. The DNA of the CDR3 is TGTGCCAGCAGTTCCCCTTCTCGACAGGGGGAGGAGACCCAGTACTTC.